The 22 T cell receptor beta chains in this list originate from one sample, sequenced in a study of siplizumab effects on memory and regulatory T cells. The method was immunoSEQ multiplex PCR; TCRdb's version includes in-frame clones alone and lacks a portion of them. The sample lists approximately 100,000 clones; 80% to 95% were seen once. Sequencing input: non-Treg CD4+ T cells sorted from blood. All receptors come from a human donor in good health.

V and J are TRBV6-5 and TRBJ2-1; 9 bases map to TRBD1. Germline V lookup: CDR1 MNHEY, CDR2 SVGAGI. This CDR3 region has 16 residues. V was clipped by 4 bases and J by 6 bases; unmatched bases: 10. As DNA, the CDR3 is TGTGCCAGCAGTTCAACAGGGGGCCACGAGCGCAATGAGCAGTTCTTC. It codes for CASSSTGGHERNEQFF.

The genes are TRBV5-4 and TRBJ2-7, with 8 bases identical to TRBD2. In germline, CDR1 is SGHNT, CDR2 YYREEE (reference sequence). The CDR3 is 16 residues long. Trimming removed 0 bases from V and 2 bases from J; junction bases left unmatched: 7. The DNA for the CDR3 is TGTGCCAGCAGCTTGGCGGCTAGCGGGCGGACCTACGAGCAGTACTTC. It translates to CASSLAASGRTYEQYF.

The chain has TRBV25-1 and TRBJ1-2; maybe TRBD1 (6 bases). V gave up 7 bases and J gave up 4 bases, with 16 bases separating them. This CDR3 is built from 14 residues. Germline V gene sequence: CDR1 MGHDK, CDR2 SYGVNS. CDR3 sequence (DNA): TGTGCCAGCAAAAGTGGTAGACAGGCCTATGGCTACACCTTC. Translation: CASKSGRQAYGYTF.

V usage is TRBV4-1 and J usage is TRBJ1-5; no clear D. Trimming took 0 bases from V and 0 from J, leaving 9 bases between them. This CDR3 has 16 residues. Germline CDR1 MGHRA, CDR2 YSYEKL. CDR3 in amino acids: CASSQDVGNSNQPQHF. The CDR3 DNA sequence: TGCGCCAGCAGCCAAGATGTAGGGAATAGCAATCAGCCCCAGCATTTT.

The V and J genes are TRBV28 and TRBJ2-7; D not certain. The CDR3 is 13 amino acids. Trimming removed 5 bases at V and 2 bases at J, with 10 bases between. Germline CDR1 MDHEN, CDR2 SYDVKM. The CDR3 loop is CASSAPTPYEQYF. CDR3 nucleotides: TGTGCCAGCAGTGCCCCGACACCCTACGAGCAGTACTTC.

The gene calls are TRBV15 and TRBJ2-3; no definite D call. Trimming left V 0 bases short and J 5 bases short, with 9 bases between. The CDR3 spans 14 residues. Germline V gives CDR1 LNHNV, CDR2 YYDKDF (reference sequence). Here the CDR3 DNA reads TGTGCCACCAGCAGAGATTCGTGGAAAGATACGCAGTATTTT. Translating gives CATSRDSWKDTQYF.

The chain carries TRBV4-3 and TRBJ2-5; no clear D gene. The CDR3 contains 13 residues. V lost 4 bases to trimming and J lost 5 bases, with 11 bases between them. The V gene's germline CDR1 is LGHNA and CDR2 YSLEER. CDR3: CASSPEGRETQYF. Here the CDR3 DNA reads TGCGCCAGCAGCCCCGAAGGTCGTGAGACCCAGTACTTC.

The chain combines TRBV5-1 with TRBJ2-5, with D perhaps matching TRBD1 or TRBD2 (5 bases each). The length of the CDR3 is 14 residues. Trimming pared 4 bases from V and 2 bases from J, leaving 12 bases between. Germline loops: CDR1 SGHRS, CDR2 YFSETQ. The CDR3 DNA reads TGCGCCAGCAGCCCCGGGGCAGCACAAGAGACCCAGTACTTC. Protein product: CASSPGAAQETQYF.

This clone was detected once. The chain has TRBV9 and TRBJ2-5, with 8 positions matching TRBD2. The V gene end was trimmed by 5 bases and the J gene end by 3 bases; junction bases not matched to a gene: 9. The germline CDR1 and CDR2 sequences are SGDLS and YYNGEE. The CDR3 loop spans 15 amino acids. Here the CDR3 reads CASRKGGRWEETQYF. The CDR3 bases are TGTGCCAGCAGAAAGGGCGGGAGGTGGGAAGAGACCCAGTACTTC.

The CDR3 is CASRTGNQPQHF. As DNA, the CDR3 is TGTGCCAGTCGGACAGGGAACCAGCCCCAGCATTTT. V and J are TRBV28 and TRBJ1-5; 8 positions match TRBD1. V shed 9 bases and J 7 bases; nucleotides not matched to a gene: 5. Germline V gene data show CDR1 as MDHEN and CDR2 as SYDVKM. CDR3 size: 12 residues.

V usage is TRBV6-1 and J usage is TRBJ2-7, with D perhaps TRBD1 or TRBD2 (5 bases each). Germline V gives CDR1 MNHNS, CDR2 SASEGT. The CDR3 extends over 14 amino acids. The ends were cut back, 6 bases at V and 2 bases at J, with 14 bases in the middle. CDR3 region: CASRRDPEPYEQYF. DNA of the CDR3: TGTGCCAGCAGACGGGACCCAGAGCCCTACGAGCAGTACTTC.

The chain links TRBV6-1 to TRBJ2-5, with 9 positions matching TRBD1. The V gene's germline CDR1 is MNHNS and CDR2 SASEGT. V lost 4 bases and J lost 9; bases outside the gene matches: 18. The CDR3 is 17 amino acids. CDR3 nucleotides: TGTGCCAGCAGTGCCCTTCTCGGACAGGGGCTTAGGGGGGCCCAGTACTTC. It codes for CASSALLGQGLRGAQYF.

The chain combines TRBV2 with TRBJ2-5, with no clear D. Germline CDR1 SNHLY, CDR2 FYNNEI. The CDR3 runs to 12 residues. Trimming took off 0 bases at V and 5 bases at J, with 4 bases between the two ends. The CDR3 nucleotides read TGTGCCAGCAGTGAAGCGATGGAGACCCAGTACTTC. Protein sequence: CASSEAMETQYF. Drawing the rest from reference TRBV2 and TRBJ2-5, the complete variable domain is EPEVTQTPSHQVTQMGQEVILRCVPISNHLYFYWYRQILGQKVEFLVSFYNNEISEKSEIFDDQFSVERPDGSNFTLKIRSTKLEDSAMYFCASSEAMETQYFGPGTRLLVL.

As regards this clone: The sample carries other DNA sequences with the same CDR3. The chain links TRBV4-1 to TRBJ2-2; TRBD2 might be the D (7 bases). The CDR3 is made up of 16 amino acids. Looked up from germline, CDR1 is MGHRA and CDR2 is YSYEKL. With 0 bases removed from V and 5 bases from J, the gap between germline ends came to 13 bases. CDR3 coding DNA: TGCGCCAGCAGCCAAGATCCGGGGGGCAGGACCGGGGAGCTGTTTTTT. This gives the protein CASSQDPGGRTGELFF.

The CDR3 DNA sequence: TGTGCCAGCAGCTTAACAGGAATCACAGATACGCAGTATTTT. This translates into CASSLTGITDTQYF. This chain links TRBV7-3 with TRBJ2-3; the D is unclear. V was shortened by 0 bases and J by 2 bases, with 6 bases between the two germline ends. This CDR3 region has 14 residues. Germline V CDR1 and CDR2: SGHTA, FQGTGA.

CDR3 in amino acids: CSVAYDVGLAGETQYF. CDR3 sequence (DNA): TGCAGCGTAGCCTACGACGTCGGACTAGCGGGAGAGACCCAGTACTTC. This chain connects TRBV29-1 to TRBJ2-5; 11 bases line up with TRBD2. CDR1 is SQVTM and CDR2 is ANQGSEA in the germline V gene. Trimming cost V 6 bases and J 4 bases; bases outside gene matches: 13. CDR3 length: 16 residues.

This chain joins TRBV12-1 and TRBJ2-3; TRBD2 is taken as the D call from the table, unchecked against the DNA. TRBV12-1 is flagged as a pseudogene. The CDR3 covers 18 residues. The DNA of the CDR3 is TGTGCCAGCAGCTTTGGTCAGGGCGAGCGGGAGGGCACAGATACGCAGTATTTT. Amino acid sequence: CASSFGQGEREGTDTQYF.

The chain has TRBV28 and TRBJ1-5; D gene ambiguous. Germline V gene lookup returns CDR1 MDHEN and CDR2 SYDVKM. The CDR3 extends over 13 amino acids. V shed 3 bases and J shed 4 bases, with 7 bases lying between them. The CDR3 sequence: CASSLTGNQPQHF. For the CDR3, the DNA is TGTGCCAGCAGTTTGACGGGGAATCAGCCCCAGCATTTT.

The J gene is TRBJ2-7, the V gene TRBV6-5, with 9 bases aligning to TRBD1. Germline V gene data show CDR1 as MNHEY and CDR2 as SVGAGI. V lost 6 bases and J lost 12; bases outside the gene matches: 18. This CDR3 contains 15 residues. CDR3 residues: CASSPRSSGQGIAYF. In DNA form, the CDR3 reads TGTGCCAGCAGCCCGAGGAGCTCGGGACAGGGTATAGCGTACTTC.

The gene calls are TRBV7-9 and TRBJ1-2, with no clear D. V shed 3 bases and J shed 2 bases, with 7 bases lying between them. The CDR3 has 13 amino acids. Germline CDR1 and CDR2: SEHNR and FQNEAQ (reference sequence). The CDR3 reads CASSFKTNYGYTF. The CDR3 DNA sequence: TGTGCCAGCAGCTTTAAGACCAACTATGGCTACACCTTC.

The gene calls are TRBV7-2 and TRBJ2-2, with D maybe TRBD2 (5 bases). There are 16 residues in the CDR3. V was clipped by 2 bases and J by 0 bases, with 10 bases between them. The V gene's germline CDR1 is SGHTA and CDR2 FQGNSA. As DNA, the CDR3 is TGTGCCAGCAGCTTACTCGGGGTAACGAACACCGGGGAGCTGTTTTTT. Translated: CASSLLGVTNTGELFF. Filled out from reference TRBV7-2 and TRBJ2-2, the complete variable domain reads GAGVSQSPSNKVTEKGKDVELRCDPISGHTALYWYRQSLGQGLEFLIYFQGNSAPDKSGLPSDRFSAERTGGSVSTLTIQRTQQEDSAVYLCASSLLGVTNTGELFFGEGSRLTVL.

The chain is built from TRBV6-1 and TRBJ2-1, with 8 bases that match TRBD2. The V gene's germline CDR1 is MNHNS and CDR2 SASEGT. Germline trimming cut 6 bases from V and 9 bases from J; bases unmatched to any gene: 13. The CDR3 extends over 15 amino acids. CDR3 protein: CASRELAGPGGEQFF. CDR3 coding DNA: TGTGCCAGCAGAGAATTAGCGGGACCGGGCGGTGAGCAGTTCTTC.